The rows below give T cell receptor beta chains drawn from one sample of a study of cytomegalovirus exposure and HLA in healthy donors. Some clones are missing from TCRdb's copy, which holds only in-frame ones; the method was immunoSEQ multiplex PCR. The sample holds under 200,000 clones; under 70% are singletons and the top ten take roughly 2.7%. The material sequenced was PBMCs. These TCRs come from a woman in her thirties or forties in good health and CMV-seropositive. The CDR3 runs from the conserved cysteine through the conserved F or W. A D gene is named only where the DNA matches it firmly. Not all rows give a size; the values are once, few, many and, for expanded clones, a class.

V gene	J gene	D gene	clone size	CDR3 DNA	CDR3 protein
TRBV25-1	TRBJ2-5	NA	NA	TGTGCCAGCAGTGAACCGGGGGAGACCCAGTACTTC	CASSEPGETQYF
TRBV6-6	TRBJ2-1	TRBD2	NA	TGTGCCAGCAGTTACTATGGCGGGAGCCTCAATGAGCAGTTCTTC	CASSYYGGSLNEQFF
TRBV18	TRBJ1-1	TRBD1	NA	TGTGCCAGCTCACCTATGGGACAGGGGAACACTGAAGCTTTCTTT	CASSPMGQGNTEAFF
TRBV28	TRBJ2-5	TRBD2	few	TGTGCCAGCAGTTTATTCGCGGGGGATGAGACCCAGTACTTC	CASSLFAGDETQYF
TRBV7-2	TRBJ2-1	TRBD1	few	TGTGCCAGCAGCTTAGCGGAATGGACAGGTGAGCAGTTCTTC	CASSLAEWTGEQFF
TRBV6-4	TRBJ2-3	NA	few	TGTGCCAGCAGTGAACAGGGGACTAGCACAGATACGCAGTATTTT	CASSEQGTSTDTQYF
TRBV6-1	TRBJ2-1	NA	NA	TGTGCCAGCAGTGACCGGGACACGGTAACCAATGAGCAGTTCTTC	CASSDRDTVTNEQFF
TRBV18	TRBJ2-2	NA	once	TGTGCCAGCTCACCTGCGGGGCCCAACACCGGGGAGCTGTTTTTT	CASSPAGPNTGELFF
TRBV7-9	TRBJ1-1	NA	NA	TGTGCCAGCAGCTTAGTTCACGGCGGGAACACTGAAGCTTTCTTT	CASSLVHGGNTEAFF
TRBV28	TRBJ1-2	NA	NA	TGTGCCAGCAGTTCCCCCCACTCGTATGGCTACACCTTC	CASSSPHSYGYTF
TRBV9	TRBJ2-5	NA	NA	TGTGCCAGCAGCGCAGGACAGCGGGAGACCCAGTACTTC	CASSAGQRETQYF
TRBV29-1	TRBJ1-1	NA	NA	TGCAGCGTTGAATCGAGAGGGACTGAAGCTTTCTTT	CSVESRGTEAFF
TRBV15	TRBJ2-5	TRBD1	NA	TGTGCCACCAGCAGATTGGGACAGCACCAAGAGACCCAGTACTTC	CATSRLGQHQETQYF
TRBV7-2	TRBJ2-3	TRBD2	NA	TGTGCCAGCAGCTTAGTGTCGACTAGCGGGGGGGCCGGAGATACGCAGTATTTT	CASSLVSTSGGAGDTQYF
TRBV18	TRBJ1-3	NA	NA	TGTGCCAGCTCCCCCAACGTAGAAGGGGGAATAGGAAACACCATATATTTT	CASSPNVEGGIGNTIYF
TRBV5-5	TRBJ1-1	NA	NA	TGTGCCAGCAGCTTCGTAGTGAACACTGAAGCTTTCTTT	CASSFVVNTEAFF
TRBV9	TRBJ1-3	NA	NA	TGTGCCAGCAGCGCTCAAACGGACACCTCATCCTACTCTGGAAACACCATATATTTT	CASSAQTDTSSYSGNTIYF
TRBV6-5	TRBJ2-2	NA	NA	TGTGCCAGCAGTTACTCGTCAGGGGACACCGGGGAGCTGTTTTTT	CASSYSSGDTGELFF
TRBV6-6	TRBJ2-3	TRBD1	NA	TGTGCCAGCACGGACAGGGCCACAGATACGCAGTATTTT	CASTDRATDTQYF
TRBV7-9	TRBJ1-6	TRBD1	NA	TGTGCCAGCAGCTTTCGAGACAGGGAGCCAAATTCACCCCTCCACTTT	CASSFRDREPNSPLHF
TRBV4-2	TRBJ2-7	TRBD2	few	TGTGCCAGCAGCCAAGATTTGCTAGCGGCTCCCTACGAGCAGTACTTC	CASSQDLLAAPYEQYF
TRBV28	TRBJ1-2	NA	few	TGTGCCAGCAGTCCCGGGGGAGGTGGGCTGGGGTATGGCTACACCTTC	CASSPGGGGLGYGYTF
TRBV4-3	TRBJ1-2	NA	NA	TGCGCCAGCAGCCAAGTCAGGGCCTCTAACTATGGCTACACCTTC	CASSQVRASNYGYTF